The 23 T cell receptor beta chains presented below share a single source sample, sequenced in a study of blood T cell repertoires in COVID-19. Sequenced by immunoSEQ multiplex PCR; TCRdb stores in-frame clones only, minus some. The data show approximately 35,000 clones, with about 90% seen just once and roughly 13% held by the top ten. Material for sequencing was peripheral blood. The receptors originated from a man aged 55-75 years with active COVID-19.

The chain recombines TRBV5-4 with TRBJ2-1; D is perhaps TRBD1 (6 bases). The germline V and J ends were trimmed by 3 bases and 9 bases, with 10 bases remaining between them. The CDR3 loop spans 12 amino acids. Germline V gene sequence: CDR1 SGHNT, CDR2 YYREEE (reference sequence). CDR3 DNA sequence: TGTGCCAGCAGCTCACAGGGTGGTGAGCAGTTCTTC. Translated, it gives CASSSQGGEQFF.

This chain joins TRBV14 and TRBJ2-1; 7 nucleotides match TRBD2. This CDR3 spans 16 amino acids. J was trimmed by 7 bases and V by 0 bases; bases with no gene match: 9. Per the germline V gene, CDR1 is SGHDN and CDR2 is FVKESK. DNA for the CDR3: TGTGCCAGCAGCCAAGACGGGGCGGGAGTGCGAAATGAGCAGTTCTTC. This sequence encodes CASSQDGAGVRNEQFF.

J is TRBJ2-2 and V is TRBV9; a weak D match, TRBD1 (6 bases). This CDR3 region has 13 residues. V lost 4 bases to trimming and J lost 5 bases, with 9 bases between them. Germline V gene data show CDR1 as SGDLS and CDR2 as YYNGEE. CDR3 DNA sequence: TGTGCCAGCAGCCGAGGGGGTACCGGGGAGCTGTTTTTT. Protein: CASSRGGTGELFF.

This clone occurred once. The CDR3 is CASSRTRPTQYF. The CDR3 DNA reads TGTGCCAGCAGCAGGACTAGACCCACGCAGTATTTT. The genes are TRBV28 and TRBJ2-3; 7 bases line up with TRBD2. V gave up 6 bases and J gave up 9 bases; unmatched junction bases: 6. The CDR3 extends over 12 amino acids. Germline V gives CDR1 MDHEN, CDR2 SYDVKM.

This chain connects TRBV3-1 (or the pseudogene TRBV3-2) to TRBJ2-1; the D is unclear. Trimming removed 3 bases at V and 0 bases at J, with 21 bases between. Germline CDR1 and CDR2: LGHDT and YNNKEL (reference sequence). CDR3 length: 19 residues. The CDR3 protein is CASSQIGPLERSSYNEQFF. The CDR3 DNA reads as TGTGCCAGCAGCCAGATTGGCCCCTTGGAGCGATCCTCCTACAATGAGCAGTTCTTC.

The chain recombines TRBV11-2 with TRBJ2-7, with TRBD2 identical over 8 bases. The ends lost 4 bases at V and 0 bases at J; junction bases unmatched: 11. The CDR3 runs 17 residues. Germline V CDR1 and CDR2: SGHAT, FQNNGV. CDR3 nucleotides: TGTGCCAGCAGCTCCACGCGACTAGCGCGGAGCTCCTACGAGCAGTACTTC. Residues: CASSSTRLARSSYEQYF.

The chain uses TRBV5-1 and TRBJ1-1; maybe TRBD1 (6 bases). From germline, CDR1 is SGHRS and CDR2 YFSETQ. The CDR3 spans 13 residues. Trimming pared 3 bases from V and 6 bases from J, leaving 12 bases between. The CDR3 region has the DNA TGCGCCAGCAGCTCCGGGGGGGGCGCTGAAGCTTTCTTT. Amino acids: CASSSGGGAEAFF.

The chain employs TRBV6-5 and TRBJ2-7; 11 positions match TRBD1. This CDR3 region has 15 residues. J gave up 2 bases and V 6 bases, and 6 bases lay outside the gene matches. Germline-derived CDR1 and CDR2 are MNHEY and SVGAGI. In DNA, the CDR3 is TGTGCCAGCAGATCCGGGACAGGGGGTGCCTACGAGCAGTACTTC. Amino acid sequence: CASRSGTGGAYEQYF.

The V and J genes are TRBV27 and TRBJ1-2; 7 nucleotides align to TRBD1. This CDR3 is built from 13 residues. With 3 bases clipped from V and 2 bases from J, the junction kept 0 bases outside the gene matches. CDR1 MNHEY and CDR2 SMNVEV come from the germline V gene (reference sequence). CDR3 loop: CASSLTGNYGYTF. The CDR3 bases are TGTGCCAGCAGTTTGACAGGGAACTATGGCTACACCTTC.

The genes are TRBV5-6 and TRBJ1-5; 7 bases match TRBD1. The CDR3 consists of 17 residues. From germline, CDR1 is SGHDT and CDR2 YYEEEE. The junction had 12 bases not matched to a gene; V was cut back by 0 bases and J by 6 bases. The CDR3 sequence is CASSLAGAGGAVQPQHF. The CDR3 DNA follows: TGTGCCAGCAGCTTGGCCGGGGCAGGGGGTGCTGTTCAGCCCCAGCATTTT.

The DNA of the CDR3 is TGTGCCAGCGCGGGGACTAGCGGATACAATGAGCAGTTCTTC. This gives the protein CASAGTSGYNEQFF. This chain joins TRBV7-2 and TRBJ2-1; TRBD2 agrees at 11 bases. Germline lookup yields CDR1 SGHTA and CDR2 FQGNSA. The CDR3 loop spans 14 amino acids. J was trimmed by 4 bases and V by 8 bases; bases with no gene match: 4.

The chain links TRBV27 to TRBJ2-4; TRBD2 agrees at 14 bases. Trimming took 5 bases from V and 6 from J; bases not matched to a gene: 9. CDR1 and CDR2 from the germline V gene are MNHEY and SMNVEV (reference sequence). The CDR3 contains 17 residues. This chain's CDR3 is CASSPRLAGGRVNIQYF. In DNA form, the CDR3 reads TGTGCCAGCAGTCCGCGACTAGCGGGAGGGCGGGTAAACATTCAGTACTTC.

This clone occurred a few times. The chain recombines TRBV28 with TRBJ1-5, with D unclear. The CDR3 has 15 amino acids. The ends were cut back, 3 bases at V and 0 bases at J, with 9 bases in the middle. Germline-derived CDR1 and CDR2 are MDHEN and SYDVKM. This CDR3 reads CASSFLQNSNQPQHF. The CDR3, as DNA: TGTGCCAGCAGTTTTTTGCAGAATAGCAATCAGCCCCAGCATTTT.

The chain carries TRBV28 and TRBJ2-1, with D perhaps matching TRBD2 (6 bases). The CDR3 runs 15 residues. Germline assignment: CDR1 MDHEN and CDR2 SYDVKM. V lost 5 bases to trimming and J lost 7 bases, with 18 bases between them. As DNA, the CDR3 is TGTGCCAGCAGTCCGGGGGAGGATTCGTGGAATGAGCAGTTCTTC. It is translated as CASSPGEDSWNEQFF.

The V and J genes are TRBV11-3 and TRBJ2-1; TRBD1 matches 12 bases. The V segment lost 5 bases and the J segment 8 bases; nucleotides outside the gene matches: 13. CDR3 length: 17 residues. Germline V CDR1 and CDR2: SGHNT, YENEEA. The CDR3 DNA sequence: TGTGCCAGCAGCACAGCCGGGACAGGGGGCGCGGGTGATGAGCAGTTCTTC. It encodes CASSTAGTGGAGDEQFF.

J is TRBJ2-2 and V is TRBV7-2; D is unresolved. CDR1 is SGHTA and CDR2 is FQGNSA in the germline V gene. This CDR3 region has 13 residues. Trimming left V 3 bases short and J 6 bases short, with 8 bases between. CDR3 DNA sequence: TGTGCCAGCAGCTTCCCGGTCTCCGGGGAGCTGTTTTTT. Amino acids: CASSFPVSGELFF.

This clone has only a few counts. The chain has TRBV20-1 and TRBJ1-6; D remains unclear. Germline-derived CDR1 and CDR2 are DFQATT and SNEGSKA (reference sequence). Trimming left V 3 bases short and J 6 bases short, with 9 bases between. CDR3 length: 13 amino acids. CDR3 sequence (DNA): TGCAGTGCTAGTCAACAAACTAATTCACCCCTCCACTTT. Translation: CSASQQTNSPLHF.

The rearrangement uses TRBV27 and TRBJ2-5; D is possibly TRBD2 (6 bases). Germline-derived CDR1 and CDR2 are MNHEY and SMNVEV (reference sequence). Trimming shortened V by 3 bases and J by 2 bases, and 13 bases separated the two germline ends. The CDR3 has 15 residues. The CDR3 is CASSLWAGPQETQYF. The DNA of the CDR3 is TGTGCCAGCAGTTTGTGGGCGGGACCTCAAGAGACCCAGTACTTC.

This chain links TRBV6-2 or TRBV6-3 with TRBJ2-7; no clear D. Trimming removed 6 bases at V and 1 base at J, with 19 bases between. The CDR3 has 16 residues. Germline CDR1 and CDR2: MNHEY and SVGEGT. The chain's CDR3 is CASSSPTADRSYEQYF. For the CDR3, the DNA is TGTGCCAGCAGCTCCCCCACGGCGGATCGGTCCTACGAGCAGTACTTC.

The rearrangement uses TRBV4-2 and TRBJ2-1; 9 nucleotides align to TRBD2. The CDR3 runs 15 residues. V lost 0 bases to trimming and J lost 8 bases; unmatched junction nucleotides: 5. Per germline, CDR1 LGHNA and CDR2 YNFKEQ. The CDR3 spells CASSQDPGTSYEQFF. DNA for the CDR3: TGTGCCAGCAGCCAAGATCCCGGGACTAGCTATGAGCAGTTCTTC.

The rearrangement links TRBV6-1 to TRBJ2-5, with D tentatively TRBD2 (6 bases). Germline CDR1 and CDR2: MNHNS and SASEGT. Trimming took off 2 bases at V and 2 bases at J, with 9 bases between the two ends. This CDR3 comprises 14 residues. In nucleotides, the CDR3 is TGTGCCAGCAGTGAACCGGGACTGCAAGAGACCCAGTACTTC. Amino acid sequence: CASSEPGLQETQYF.

The chain recombines TRBV6-6 with TRBJ2-7, with 10 nucleotides matching TRBD2. Per germline, CDR1 MNHNY and CDR2 SVGAGI (reference sequence). V was pared by 3 bases and J by 5 bases, with 7 bases of the junction left unmatched. The CDR3 has 15 amino acids. For the CDR3, the DNA is TGTGCCAGCAGTTATTGGTCTAGCGGGGGAAACGAGCAGTACTTC. Protein: CASSYWSSGGNEQYF.

The chain is built from TRBV24-1 and TRBJ2-3; possible D gene TRBD2, 5 bases. CDR3 length: 13 residues. V dropped 3 bases and J dropped 2 bases, with 5 bases sitting between them. Germline CDR1 and CDR2: KGHDR and SFDVKD. The CDR3 DNA is TGTGCCACCAGTGATGACTACACAGATACGCAGTATTTT. This gives the protein CATSDDYTDTQYF.